This T cell receptor beta chain appears in the sequencing data of a study of beta chain features in type 1 diabetes. The table lists this clone with a few counts. What was sequenced were expressed TCRB transcripts, since all of the isolated RNA had been reverse transcribed. Produced via immunoSEQ multiplex PCR; TCRdb's table is partial and in-frame only. The sample has around 280,000 clones, 8% seen once. The sequence came from a woman aged 18-30 years in good health. The sequencing input was central memory CD4+ T cells from blood.

CDR3 sequence: CASRGAGAGELFF. CDR3 bases: TGTGCCAGCAGAGGTGCGGGGGCCGGGGAGCTGTTTTTT. The genes are TRBV28 and TRBJ2-2, with 7 bases that match TRBD2. V lost 6 bases and J lost 6; bases outside the gene matches: 4. The germline gives CDR1 MDHEN, CDR2 SYDVKM. This CDR3 has 13 amino acids.